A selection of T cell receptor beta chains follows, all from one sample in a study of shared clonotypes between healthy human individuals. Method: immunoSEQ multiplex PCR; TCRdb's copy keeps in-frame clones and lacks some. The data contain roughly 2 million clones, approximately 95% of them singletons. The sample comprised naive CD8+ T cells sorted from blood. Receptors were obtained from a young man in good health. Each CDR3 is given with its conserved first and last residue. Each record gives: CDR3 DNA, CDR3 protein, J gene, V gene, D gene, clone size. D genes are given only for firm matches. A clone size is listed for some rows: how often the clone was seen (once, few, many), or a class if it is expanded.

TGTGCCAGTAGGACATATCAATCACCCCTCCACTTT CASRTYQSPLHF TRBJ1-6 TRBV19 NA NA
TGTGCCAGCAGCCCAACCGGGACGAGCTACGAGCAGTACTTC CASSPTGTSYEQYF TRBJ2-7 TRBV7-2 NA NA
TGTGCCAGCAGCGTAGCTATGGGACAGGGATATCCCTACGAGCAGTACTTC CASSVAMGQGYPYEQYF TRBJ2-7 TRBV9 TRBD1 NA
TGTGCCAGCAGCTCCAGGGGGGGTTTCCGTTCCTACGAGCAGTACTTC CASSSRGGFRSYEQYF TRBJ2-7 TRBV28 NA NA
TGTGCCAGTAGTGTCCTCTCGGACAGGGAAGGGACCGGCTACACCTTC CASSVLSDREGTGYTF TRBJ1-2 TRBV19 TRBD1 NA
TGCGCCAGTAGTATAACCTTAAACGCAGGGGATACCTACGAGCAGTACTTC CASSITLNAGDTYEQYF TRBJ2-7 TRBV19 NA NA
TGTGCCAGCAGCCGACTAGCGGGGGGCACAGATACGCAGTATTTT CASSRLAGGTDTQYF TRBJ2-3 TRBV28 TRBD2 NA
TGTGCCAGCGAAAGGGACGGTGCGGGCTACGAGCAGTACTTC CASERDGAGYEQYF TRBJ2-7 TRBV6-5 NA NA
TGTGCCAGTAGTATAGATCACTCCGCCGGCCGGTACGAGCAGTACTTC CASSIDHSAGRYEQYF TRBJ2-7 TRBV19 NA NA
TGTGCCAGCAGCTTGGCAGAGAACACTGAAGCTTTCTTT CASSLAENTEAFF TRBJ1-1 TRBV7-3 NA NA
TGTGCCAGCAGCAAAGGGCCGGGACAGGGCGCCGCGGGACTGTTTTTT CASSKGPGQGAAGLFF TRBJ1-4 TRBV21-1 NA NA
TGTGCCAGCAGCCCCCCGGGAACCTACAATGAGCAGTTCTTC CASSPPGTYNEQFF TRBJ2-1 TRBV28 NA NA
TGTGCCAGCAGCCAGGGACACACTGAAGCTTTCTTT CASSQGHTEAFF TRBJ1-1 TRBV2 NA NA
TGCGCCAGCAGTGTGGGGGATCTCACCGGGGAGCTGTTTTTT CASSVGDLTGELFF TRBJ2-2 TRBV10-1 NA NA
TGTGCCAGCAGGAAAGACGGTGGGGCCTACGAGCAGTACTTC CASRKDGGAYEQYF TRBJ2-7 TRBV7-9 NA NA
TGTGCCAGCTCAACACCGGGACAGGGGACAGATACGCAGTATTTT CASSTPGQGTDTQYF TRBJ2-3 TRBV18 TRBD1 NA
TGCGCCAGCAGCCAAGATTGGGACGGAACTTACGAGCAGTACTTC CASSQDWDGTYEQYF TRBJ2-7 TRBV4-3 NA NA
TGCGCCAGCAGCTCTCCTTCTGGGCCCTACCCTTCCCTCCACCAGTACTTC CASSSPSGPYPSLHQYF TRBJ2-5 TRBV5-1 NA NA
TGTGCCAGCAGTGACGGGACTCAGGGTGATACGCAGTATTTT CASSDGTQGDTQYF TRBJ2-3 TRBV27 NA NA
TGCAGCGTTGAAGCCCTCCTAGCGGGGGCATCCTACAATGAGCAGTTCTTC CSVEALLAGASYNEQFF TRBJ2-1 TRBV29-1 TRBD2 NA
TGTGCCAGCAGCTTAGTTGACAGCTACAATGAGCAGTTCTTC CASSLVDSYNEQFF TRBJ2-1 TRBV7-9 NA NA
TGTGCCAGTAGTATGGCAGGGAGCTATGGCTACACCTTC CASSMAGSYGYTF TRBJ1-2 TRBV19 NA few
TGTGCCAGCAGCTTAGTTGGTACAGGGACGGGTGAGCAGTTCTTC CASSLVGTGTGEQFF TRBJ2-1 TRBV7-9 NA NA
TGTGCCAGCAGCTTAGAAGGAGGCGGTGACAATGAGCAGTTCTTC CASSLEGGGDNEQFF TRBJ2-1 TRBV13 NA NA
TGTGCCAGCAGTTATTCAGTTACGAACACTGAAGCTTTCTTT CASSYSVTNTEAFF TRBJ1-1 TRBV6-5 NA once
TGTGCCAGCAGCTTGAAGGGGTATCATGAAAAACTGTTTTTT CASSLKGYHEKLFF TRBJ1-4 TRBV5-6 NA NA
TGCAGCGTTGAAGATTGGGGACAGAACAATGAGCAGTTCTTC CSVEDWGQNNEQFF TRBJ2-1 TRBV29-1 TRBD1 NA
TGTGCCAGCAGTTTAACGGGAGGGGCGGGGTTTTTT CASSLTGGAGFF TRBJ2-3 TRBV27 TRBD2 NA
TGCGCCAGCAGCCAAGATCCGGGGCTCTCCTACGAGCAGTACTTC CASSQDPGLSYEQYF TRBJ2-7 TRBV4-1 NA NA
TGTGCCAGCAGCGTAGAGGACGGGGCCAACTATGGCTACACCTTC CASSVEDGANYGYTF TRBJ1-2 TRBV9 NA NA
TGTGCCAGCAGTGAGGGACAGGGGTATTTTTATGGCACTGAAGCTTTCTTT CASSEGQGYFYGTEAFF TRBJ1-1 TRBV2 TRBD1 NA
TGTGCCAGCAGTTACTCGTTGAGGAATGAAAAACTGTTTTTT CASSYSLRNEKLFF TRBJ1-4 TRBV6-5 NA NA
TGTGCCAGCAGCCAAAAGCCTAGCGGGAGGGCCTGGCCCGGGGAGCTGTTTTTT CASSQKPSGRAWPGELFF TRBJ2-2 TRBV4-2 TRBD2 NA
TGTGCCAGCAGTTACTCGATAACGCCGGGATCACATGGCTACACCTTC CASSYSITPGSHGYTF TRBJ1-2 TRBV6-5 NA NA
TGCGCCAGCAATCAGGGAAATGAGCAGTTCTTC CASNQGNEQFF TRBJ2-1 TRBV10-2 NA NA
TGTGCCAGCAGCCTCCAGACAGGCGTATTAGCCTATGGCTACACCTTC CASSLQTGVLAYGYTF TRBJ1-2 TRBV9 NA NA
TGTGCCAGCAGCGTAGGTATCCTAGGAGAGACCCAGTACTTC CASSVGILGETQYF TRBJ2-5 TRBV9 NA NA
TGCGCCAGCAGCTGGGGACACTCGAACACTGAAGCTTTCTTT CASSWGHSNTEAFF TRBJ1-1 TRBV4-1 NA NA
TGCGCCAGCAGCCAAAGTAGCGGGAGGTTATCCGGGGAGCTGTTTTTT CASSQSSGRLSGELFF TRBJ2-2 TRBV4-3 TRBD2 once
TGTGCCAGCAGCTTACCCCATACAGGGGGCGCATCCCACGAGCAGTACTTC CASSLPHTGGASHEQYF TRBJ2-7 TRBV7-9 TRBD1 NA
TGCAGTGCTGTCGCCCAGTCCGAGCAGTACTTC CSAVAQSEQYF TRBJ2-7 TRBV20-1 NA NA
TGTGCCAGCAGCCGGAAGGCGGTTTCCTACGAGCAGTACTTC CASSRKAVSYEQYF TRBJ2-7 TRBV5-6 NA NA
TGTGCCAGCAGTTATGGGACAGCGGGGGCCTATAGCTCCTACGAGCAGTACTTC CASSYGTAGAYSSYEQYF TRBJ2-7 TRBV11-2 NA NA
TGTGCCAGCAGGGCTCTTTTCAGGGGTGATAATTCACCCCTCCACTTT CASRALFRGDNSPLHF TRBJ1-6 TRBV5-5 NA NA
TGTGCCAGCAGTTTGGACAGGACCTACAATGAGCAGTTCTTC CASSLDRTYNEQFF TRBJ2-1 TRBV27 TRBD1 NA
TGTGCCAGCAGCTTGGTCCCAGGGGACACTGAAGCTTTCTTT CASSLVPGDTEAFF TRBJ1-1 TRBV5-4 NA NA
TGTGCCAGCACCCCAAGGGGAGGGAACTCCTACAATGAGCAGTTCTTC CASTPRGGNSYNEQFF TRBJ2-1 TRBV27 TRBD2 NA
TGTGCCAGCAGTCCCGACAGTACCCTTTTGTTCTATGGCTACACCTTC CASSPDSTLLFYGYTF TRBJ1-2 TRBV28 NA NA
TGTGCCAGCAGTTTGGACATTTCCTACGAGCAGTACTTC CASSLDISYEQYF TRBJ2-7 TRBV27 NA NA
TGTGCCTGGAGTCCAGGGACTTTCTACGAGCAGTACTTC CAWSPGTFYEQYF TRBJ2-7 TRBV30 NA NA
TGTGCCAGCAGCTTTAGTCAGGGATTCTTCTCCTACAATGAGCAGTTCTTC CASSFSQGFFSYNEQFF TRBJ2-1 TRBV7-9 NA NA
TGTGCCACCAGCAGAGATTTCGGGACAGGGGCCTACTATGGCTACACCTTC CATSRDFGTGAYYGYTF TRBJ1-2 TRBV15 TRBD1 NA
TGTGCCAGCAGTGAGTTTGCGTTGGAGACTGAAGCTTTCTTT CASSEFALETEAFF TRBJ1-1 TRBV6-1 NA NA
TGTGCCAGCAGCCCAGTTCCGGGGGATTTGAACACCGGGGAGCTGTTTTTT CASSPVPGDLNTGELFF TRBJ2-2 TRBV7-9 NA NA
TGTGCCAGCAGTTTGGGGGCTGAAGCTTTCTTT CASSLGAEAFF TRBJ1-1 TRBV28 NA NA
TGCGCCAGCAGCCAGCCCGGACAGGGGAGATACGAGCAGTACTTC CASSQPGQGRYEQYF TRBJ2-7 TRBV4-1 TRBD1 NA
TGCGCCAGCAGCCAACTGGACGGACCACACGAGCAGTACTTC CASSQLDGPHEQYF TRBJ2-7 TRBV4-1 NA NA